This T cell receptor beta chain was retrieved from a study of blood T cell repertoires in COVID-19. On the study more broadly: The cDNA or gDNA used as material had been derived from T cells, B-cell-depleted T cells, or PBMCs.

Participants were placed into cohorts based on the clinical history they reported. This clone was recorded a few times. The CDR3 is 18 amino acids. Germline CDR1 is SGHRS and CDR2 is YFSETQ. J gave up 4 bases and V 0 bases, and 11 bases lay outside the gene matches. Using immunoSEQ multiplex PCR, the repertoire was profiled, and TCRdb retains in-frame clones only, with some absent. The table has about 260,000 clones, about 81% seen once; the top ten hold roughly 4%. The rearrangement uses TRBV5-1 and TRBJ1-1; 11 nucleotides match TRBD1. This receptor was taken from a man aged 25-40 years with acute COVID-19. Material for sequencing was PBMCs or T cells enriched from blood (not recorded which). In DNA, the CDR3 is TGCGCCAGCAGCTTGGCCCTGGGGACAGGGGGTAGTGCCACTGAAGCTTTCTTT. Translation: CASSLALGTGGSATEAFF.